Sequencing of this T cell receptor beta chain was carried out in a study of T-cell reconstitution after alpha-beta-depleted transplantation in children. A TCRbeta library incorporating unique molecular identifiers was prepared. TCRdb processed the PCR reads anew with MiXCR; each CDR3 protein has one entry. Seen here are nearly 550,000 distinct CDR3 sequences, roughly 18% observed once, and the top ten hold 2.5% to 4%. The CDR3 runs to 17 residues. V gave up 6 bases and J gave up 7 bases; unmatched junction bases: 11. Germline loops: CDR1 SGHVS, CDR2 FQNEAQ. The J gene is TRBJ2-1, the V gene TRBV7-8, with 14 positions matching TRBD2. This material consisted of PBMCs from the stem cell graft donor, taken from the stem cell graft. This TCR was sampled from a human donor who donated a stem cell graft to a child with acute lymphoblastic leukemia. The CDR3 loop reads CASSSRLAGGPGNEQFF. The CDR3 nucleotides read TGTGCCAGCAGTTCTCGACTAGCGGGAGGGCCGGGGAATGAGCAGTTCTTC. Supplemented by reference TRBV7-8 and TRBJ2-1, the full variable domain reads GAGVSQSPRYKVAKRGQDVALRCDPISGHVSLFWYQQALGQGPEFLTYFQNEAQLDKSGLPSDRFFAERPEGSVSTLKIQRTQQEDSAVYLCASSSRLAGGPGNEQFFGPGTRLTVL.